The 5 T cell receptor beta chains presented below share a single source sample, sequenced in a study of blood T cell repertoires in COVID-19. This table comes from immunoSEQ multiplex PCR, and its TCRdb copy is limited to in-frame clones, with some not included. The data contain 150,000 to 200,000 clones, 81% of them singletons. Sequences were obtained from peripheral blood. These TCRs come from a woman aged 40-49 years with COVID-19, enrolled during active disease.

The chain recombines TRBV9 with TRBJ2-5; 9 bases align to TRBD2. The J segment lost 5 bases and the V segment lost 3 bases, leaving 5 bases of the junction unmatched. This CDR3 has 14 amino acids. Germline CDR1 is SGDLS and CDR2 is YYNGEE. The CDR3 nucleotides are TGTGCCAGCAGCGACCGCGGGGGGGAGGAGACCCAGTACTTC. Translation gives CASSDRGGEETQYF.

This chain joins TRBV20-1 and TRBJ2-2; tentative D call: TRBD1 (6 bases). Trimming removed 3 bases from V and 5 bases from J, with 10 bases in between. From germline, CDR1 is DFQATT and CDR2 SNEGSKA (reference sequence). CDR3 size: 13 residues. The CDR3 spells CSASYQGTGELFF. CDR3 sequence (DNA): TGCAGTGCTAGTTATCAGGGGACCGGGGAGCTGTTTTTT.

The genes are TRBV3-1 (or the pseudogene TRBV3-2) and TRBJ1-5; no firm D call. Germline assignment: CDR1 LGHDT and CDR2 YNNKEL (reference sequence). The CDR3 is 15 amino acids. Trimming cost V 2 bases and J 4 bases, with 12 bases left between them. In DNA form, the CDR3 reads TGTGCCAGCAGCCAAAGTACTAACCGAAATCAGCCCCAGCATTTT. Its translation: CASSQSTNRNQPQHF.

V usage is TRBV7-8 and J usage is TRBJ2-7, with 7 bases aligning to TRBD2. The V segment lost 9 bases and the J segment 5 bases; nucleotides outside the gene matches: 13. The germline V gene encodes CDR1 SGHVS and CDR2 FQNEAQ. The CDR3 contains 14 residues. The CDR3, as DNA: TGTGCCAGTGTCCCTTGGGACTACCCTAACGAGCAGTACTTC. The encoded protein is CASVPWDYPNEQYF.

This clone was counted a few times. The chain is built from TRBV5-1 and TRBJ1-6; D is possibly TRBD1 (5 bases). In germline, CDR1 is SGHRS, CDR2 YFSETQ. This CDR3 spans 16 amino acids. Trimming pared 4 bases from V and 0 bases from J, leaving 11 bases between. Written as DNA, the CDR3 is TGCGCCAGCAGCGCCACAGGTCCCTCCTATAATTCACCCCTCCACTTT. Amino acid sequence: CASSATGPSYNSPLHF.